Following are 24 T cell receptor beta chains from one sample sequenced in a study of CD8 T cells in ankylosing spondylitis. TCRdb fed the 5' RACE reads into MiXCR, producing one record per CDR3 protein. Counted here are some 240,000 distinct CDR3 sequences, 8.6% occurring once; the ten biggest clones make up 6.5% to 7%. Sequences were obtained from blood, either unsorted or a sorted T cell fraction (not recorded which). These TCRs come from a male donor with ankylosing spondylitis or in good health (not recorded which).

The sample holds many counts of this clonotype. This rearrangement joins TRBV20-1 to TRBJ2-3; 10 bases map to TRBD2. Per germline, CDR1 DFQATT and CDR2 SNEGSKA (reference sequence). Trimming took 6 bases from V and 4 from J; bases not matched to a gene: 10. This CDR3 is 15 amino acids long. The CDR3 DNA reads TGCAGTGCGGGGGATAGCGGGGGGCGGGCAGATACGCAGTATTTT. Amino acid sequence: CSAGDSGGRADTQYF.

At least ten counts were recorded for this clonotype. The chain combines TRBV20-1 with TRBJ1-2; 7 bases align to TRBD1. The CDR3 contains 14 residues. V trimming: 2 bases; J trimming: 4 bases; junction bases outside the gene matches: 7. Germline CDR1 reads DFQATT; CDR2 reads SNEGSKA (reference sequence). CDR3: CSARHDREAYGYTF. The CDR3, as DNA: TGCAGTGCTAGACACGACAGGGAGGCCTATGGCTACACCTTC.

The table lists this clonotype with many counts. V usage is TRBV6-5 and J usage is TRBJ2-2; a possible D gene is TRBD2 (5 bases). Germline assignment: CDR1 MNHEY and CDR2 SVGAGI. V was pared by 2 bases and J by 7 bases, with 14 bases between. The CDR3 contains 15 residues. The CDR3: CASSYGNSADGELFF. CDR3 nucleotides: TGTGCCAGCAGTTACGGGAATAGCGCGGACGGGGAGCTGTTTTTT.

This clonotype was picked up many times. The chain joins TRBV20-1 to TRBJ2-6; D gene ambiguous. This CDR3 has 12 residues. V was clipped by 5 bases and J by 10 bases, with 12 bases between them. CDR1 and CDR2 from the germline V gene are DFQATT and SNEGSKA (reference sequence). Written as DNA, the CDR3 is TGCAGTGCTCAGGACGGTCCAAACGTCCTGACTTTC. This translates into CSAQDGPNVLTF.

This clonotype was detected many times. The chain combines TRBV12-3 or TRBV12-4 with TRBJ2-1; D tentatively fits TRBD1 or TRBD2 (5 bases each). With 7 bases removed from V and 3 bases from J, the gap between germline ends came to 16 bases. This CDR3 has 15 residues. The CDR3, as DNA: TGTGCCAGCACCGCTCCGGGGACCTACTACAATGAGCAGTTCTTC. This codes for CASTAPGTYYNEQFF.

This clonotype has ten or more counts. The chain carries TRBV12-3 or TRBV12-4 and TRBJ2-5; weak D call: TRBD2 (6 bases). The CDR3 runs to 14 residues. The V end lost 7 bases, the J end lost 1 base, and 13 bases lay between the germline ends. The CDR3 reads CASMRGRLQETQYF. DNA for the CDR3: TGTGCCAGCATGCGGGGCAGACTCCAAGAGACCCAGTACTTC.

The chain couples TRBV18 to TRBJ2-7, with D perhaps matching TRBD1 (6 bases). Germline CDR1 reads KGHSH; CDR2 reads LQKENI. The CDR3 extends over 16 amino acids. Trimming cost V 4 bases and J 1 base, with 17 bases left between them. The CDR3 bases are TGTGCCAGCTCACGGATTCCGGGACACCCATCCTACGAGCAGTACTTC. It yields the protein CASSRIPGHPSYEQYF.

This clonotype was seen only a few times. The chain links TRBV6-2 or TRBV6-3 to TRBJ2-1, with 7 bases lining up with TRBD2. Trimming cost V 6 bases and J 2 bases; bases outside gene matches: 4. CDR1 and CDR2 from the germline V gene are MNHEY and SVGEGT. There are 14 residues in the CDR3. The CDR3 DNA reads TGTGCCAGCAGGGGGCTAGCGGCCTACAATGAGCAGTTCTTC. This codes for CASRGLAAYNEQFF.

This clonotype was seen many times. J is TRBJ2-1 and V is TRBV25-1; D is perhaps TRBD2 (5 bases). Trimming took off 4 bases at V and 5 bases at J, with 12 bases between the two ends. CDR3 length equals 14 residues. Germline loops: CDR1 MGHDK, CDR2 SYGVNS. CDR3 protein: CASSGRDYHNEQFF. CDR3 DNA: TGTGCCAGCAGTGGCCGGGATTACCACAATGAGCAGTTCTTC. Based on the CDR3 plus reference TRBV25-1 and TRBJ2-1, the full variable domain is EADIYQTPRYLVIGTGKKITLECSQTMGHDKMYWYQQDPGMELHLIHYSYGVNSTEKGDLSSESTVSRIRTEHFPLTLESARPSHTSQYLCASSGRDYHNEQFFGPGTRLTVL.

This clonotype appeared many times. The CDR3 is CASSLRPGYETQYF. CDR3 coding DNA: TGCGCCAGCAGCTTGAGGCCAGGTTACGAGACCCAGTACTTC. The V call is TRBV5-1, the J call TRBJ2-5; D remains unclear. The germline V gene encodes CDR1 SGHRS and CDR2 YFSETQ. The V end was cut by 1 base, the J end by 5 bases, with 12 bases between. This CDR3 contains 14 residues.

The chain couples TRBV7-8 to TRBJ1-5, with D hard to call. From germline, CDR1 is SGHVS and CDR2 FQNEAQ. This CDR3 is 16 amino acids long. Deletions cut 4 bases from V and 1 base from J, with 14 bases between. The CDR3 is CASSSQGRVSNQPQHF. DNA for the CDR3: TGTGCCAGCAGCTCCCAAGGGCGGGTGAGCAATCAGCCCCAGCATTTT.

The V and J genes are TRBV12-3 or TRBV12-4 and TRBJ2-5; D gene uncertain. CDR3 length: 14 residues. The germline V and J ends were trimmed by 6 bases and 1 base, with 12 bases remaining between them. The CDR3 here is CASRGASFQETQYF. As DNA, the CDR3 is TGTGCCAGCAGAGGTGCCTCTTTCCAAGAGACCCAGTACTTC.

This clonotype was recorded many times. V and J are TRBV4-2 and TRBJ1-3; maybe TRBD1 (6 bases). CDR3 length: 15 residues. Germline CDR1 and CDR2: LGHNA and YNFKEQ. V lost 2 bases to trimming and J lost 4 bases, with 12 bases between them. The CDR3 region is CASSQQQGTGNTIYF. CDR3 coding DNA: TGTGCCAGCAGCCAACAACAGGGAACCGGAAACACCATATATTTT.

This clonotype was found many times. This chain joins TRBV29-1 and TRBJ2-3; 8 positions agree with TRBD2. Germline V gene lookup returns CDR1 SQVTM and CDR2 ANQGSEA. The trim removed 5 bases at V and 1 base at J, leaving 2 bases unmatched. The CDR3 is made up of 13 amino acids. The CDR3 sequence is CSVSLAGTDTQYF. CDR3 in DNA: TGCAGCGTTTCACTAGCGGGCACAGATACGCAGTATTTT.

This clonotype has ten or more counts. This chain connects TRBV7-2 to TRBJ2-1; 7 bases are shared with TRBD2. Germline V CDR1 and CDR2: SGHTA, FQGNSA. The trim removed 2 bases at V and 5 bases at J, leaving 6 bases unmatched. CDR3 length: 15 amino acids. Written as DNA, the CDR3 is TGTGCCAGCAGCTTAAGATCTAGCGGCAACAATGAGCAGTTCTTC. Its translation: CASSLRSSGNNEQFF.

This clonotype was counted at least ten times. The V gene is TRBV5-1, the J gene TRBJ2-1; D may be TRBD1 (5 bases). The V end lost 0 bases, the J end lost 4 bases, and 5 bases lay between the germline ends. Germline CDR1 and CDR2: SGHRS and YFSETQ. This CDR3 region has 13 residues. CDR3 coding DNA: TGCGCCAGCAGCTTGGGACAGTACAATGAGCAGTTCTTC. As protein: CASSLGQYNEQFF.

This clonotype occurred many times. The chain recombines TRBV7-2 with TRBJ2-3; D is possibly TRBD2 (5 bases). Germline V gives CDR1 SGHTA, CDR2 FQGNSA. V lost 5 bases and J 6 bases, leaving 9 bases between the germline ends. The CDR3 has 12 residues. The CDR3 region has the DNA TGTGCCAGCAGCCCGAGCGGTGATACGCAGTATTTT. This encodes CASSPSGDTQYF.

This clonotype was counted many times. This chain connects TRBV21-1 to TRBJ2-1; the table gives TRBD1 as D, unverified against the DNA. TRBV21-1 is marked as a pseudogene. The CDR3 has 17 amino acids. CDR3 coding DNA: TGTGCCAGCAGCGCGCAAGGGACAGTCAACTCCTACAATGAGCAGTTCTTC. Translating gives CASSAQGTVNSYNEQFF.

This clonotype was observed at least ten times. The chain carries TRBV10-3 and TRBJ2-3; 9 bases fit TRBD2. V trimming: 0 bases; J trimming: 2 bases; junction bases outside the gene matches: 6. The CDR3 extends over 17 amino acids. Per germline, CDR1 ENHRY and CDR2 SYGVKD. CDR3 amino acids: CAISESPAGGYTDTQYF. As DNA, the CDR3 is TGTGCCATCAGTGAGTCTCCAGCGGGGGGATACACAGATACGCAGTATTTT.

This clonotype was counted many times. The chain carries TRBV29-1 and TRBJ1-1, with D unresolved. The CDR3 loop spans 13 amino acids. CDR1 and CDR2 (germline): SQVTM, ANQGSEA. The germline V and J ends were trimmed by 7 bases and 0 bases, with 12 bases remaining between them. The CDR3 coding sequence is TGCAGCGCGTCGGGAGTCATGAACACTGAAGCTTTCTTT. Amino acids: CSASGVMNTEAFF.

This clonotype was detected ten times or more. V and J are TRBV4-3 and TRBJ1-2, with TRBD1 identical over 7 bases. After removal of 0 bases from V and 6 bases from J, the junction contained 13 bases not matched to a gene. CDR3 length: 17 amino acids. Germline CDR1 is LGHNA and CDR2 is YSLEER. The CDR3 is CASSQDRLDRTPNGYTF. The CDR3, as DNA: TGCGCCAGCAGCCAAGACCGATTGGACAGGACTCCTAATGGCTACACCTTC.

The rearrangement links TRBV11-1 to TRBJ2-5; 7 positions agree with TRBD1. The CDR3 extends over 13 amino acids. The germline gives CDR1 SGHAT, CDR2 FQDESV (reference sequence). Trimming took 5 bases from V and 4 from J; bases not matched to a gene: 4. The CDR3 loop reads CASSAGTAETQYF. Written as DNA, the CDR3 is TGTGCCAGCAGCGCCGGGACAGCAGAGACCCAGTACTTC.

This clonotype has more than one count but fewer than ten. The chain joins TRBV5-6 to TRBJ2-5; 11 nucleotides agree with TRBD1. Trimming at V came to 2 bases and at J to 4 bases, leaving 4 bases not matched to a gene. This CDR3 is built from 15 residues. Germline CDR1 reads SGHDT; CDR2 reads YYEEEE. CDR3 sequence reads: CASSFTDRGLETQYF. Written as DNA, the CDR3 is TGTGCCAGCAGCTTCACGGACAGGGGGCTAGAGACCCAGTACTTC.

With regard to this clonotype: The CDR3 carries no conserved terminal phenylalanine or tryptophan, so it likely arises from a read error. J is TRBJ2-1 and V is TRBV7-3; 8 bases fit TRBD1. Trimming took 4 bases from V and 7 from J; bases not matched to a gene: 9. This CDR3 has 15 amino acids. Per the germline V gene, CDR1 is SGHTA and CDR2 is FQGTGA. CDR3 DNA: TGTGCCAGCAGCTCCCCCGACAGGGGTGGAAATGAGCAGTTCTAC. This translates into CASSSPDRGGNEQFY.